This TCR beta chain was retrieved from a study of T cells expressing NK-cell markers. Study-wide results and limits: Evidence did not settle whether expanded NKG2C+ T cell clones targeted HCMV. The study found these clonotypes also leading the CD3+CD56-NKG2C+ fraction in four donors.

One entry per CDR3 protein, without DNA, is what TCRdb gives after re-calling the 5' RACE reads. The listing contains about 300,000 distinct CDR3 sequences. The CDR3 has 12 residues. As for this clonotype: The antigen is not known.

The sequencing sample was made of blood T cells: a sorted CD56 or NKG2C T cell subset, CD4+ or CD8+ T cells, or bulk PBMC T cells (not recorded which). This clonotype originated in a woman aged 18-70 years in good health. The genes are TRBV12-3 or TRBV12-4 and TRBJ1-1; absent DNA, TCRdb's TRBD1 call cannot be checked. The CDR3 region is CASSPPGSEAFF.